This T cell receptor (beta chain) was recovered during a study of T-cell reconstitution after alpha-beta-depleted transplantation in children. The authors prepared the TCRbeta library with unique molecular identifiers. Via MiXCR, TCRdb re-called the PCR reads, giving one row per CDR3 protein. The top ten clones hold over 3% of a sample with some 550,000 distinct CDR3 sequences, 15% to 20% of them seen once. The V segment lost 4 bases and the J segment 4 bases; nucleotides outside the gene matches: 5. CDR1 is MNHEY and CDR2 is SMNVEV in the germline V gene (reference sequence). The CDR3 extends over 14 amino acids.

The chain has TRBV27 and TRBJ2-7, with 9 bases fitting TRBD1. Sequencing was performed on PBMCs from the stem cell graft donor, taken from the stem cell graft. This TCR came from a human donor who donated a stem cell graft to a child with acute lymphoblastic leukemia. CDR3 protein: CASSYGTGWYEQYF. The CDR3 region has the DNA TGTGCCAGCAGTTATGGGACAGGGTGGTACGAGCAGTACTTC.